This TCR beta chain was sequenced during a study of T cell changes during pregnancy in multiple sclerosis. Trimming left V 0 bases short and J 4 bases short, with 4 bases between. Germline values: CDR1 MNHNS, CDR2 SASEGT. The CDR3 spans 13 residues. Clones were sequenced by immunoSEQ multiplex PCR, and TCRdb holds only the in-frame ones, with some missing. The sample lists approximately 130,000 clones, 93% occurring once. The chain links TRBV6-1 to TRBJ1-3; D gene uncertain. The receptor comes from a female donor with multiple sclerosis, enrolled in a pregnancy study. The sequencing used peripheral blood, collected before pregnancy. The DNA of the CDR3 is TGTGCCAGCAGTGAAGCGAGGGGAAACACCATATATTTT. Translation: CASSEARGNTIYF.